The clone carrying this TCR beta chain was seen repeatedly, ten times or more. This entry belongs to a study of T cells in Graves' hyperthyroidism and ophthalmopathy. The TCR beta CDR3 regions underwent amplification using RNA transcripts as the source. The TCR CDR3 first-round RT-PCR relied on the HTBI primer set. TCRdb reanalysed the multiplex PCR reads using MiXCR and keeps one entry per CDR3 protein. The table lists some 490,000 distinct CDR3 sequences, about 16% of them singletons, with roughly 29% in the top ten. Germline lookup yields CDR1 SGHAT and CDR2 FQNNGV. This CDR3 contains 17 residues. J was trimmed by 0 bases and V by 1 base; bases with no gene match: 8.

This clonotype originated in a woman in her 30s with Graves' ophthalmopathy. The chain joins TRBV11-2 to TRBJ1-1, with 7 bases aligning to TRBD1. The sequenced sample consisted of blood. CDR3 sequence (DNA): TGTGCCAGCAGCTTAGCCCCAATGGACAGGATGAACACTGAAGCTTTCTTT. This codes for CASSLAPMDRMNTEAFF. Looking up the rest from reference TRBV11-2 and TRBJ1-1 gives the full variable domain: EAGVAQSPRYKIIEKRQSVAFWCNPISGHATLYWYQQILGQGPKLLIQFQNNGVVDDSQLPKDRFSAERLKGVDSTLKIQPAKLEDSAVYLCASSLAPMDRMNTEAFFGQGTRLTVV.